This T cell receptor beta chain stems from a study of CXCR3-negative and CXCR3-positive naive CD8 T cells (dated 2019 in TCRdb). As for the study more broadly: In total, about 130 million TRB reads were obtained, which works out to roughly 1.5 +/- 0.3 million reads per library. TRBV-TRBJ cluster analysis included naive subsets from roughly 5 donors and memory cells from 3 donors. Diversity and physicochemical repertoire analyses were performed on around 10 donors pooled from two independent experiments.

For each CD8+ T cell subset, flow sorting was done in triplicate, and roughly 320,000 cells per subset went directly into RLT lysis buffer. To exclude memory contaminants, naive CD8+ T cells were stringently defined as CD45RO-CCR7+CD27+CD95-. Peripheral blood mononuclear cells were isolated from buffy coats using standard density gradient centrifugation. A FACSAria III was used to flow-sort naive CD8+ T cells into CXCR3-negative and CXCR3-positive populations. Total RNA was extracted from sorted cells with an RNeasy Mini Kit. For this clonotype: What antigen it recognizes has not been identified.

Here is what the overall study found, with its caveats: Compared with CXCR3-negative naive cells, CXCR3-positive naive cells had TRB CDR3s with higher hydrophobicity (lower Kidera factor 4), lower energy, and higher strength and volume indices. Freshly isolated PBMCs were used for most assays because CXCR3 expression went down partially after cryopreservation. Because surface CD5, which is linked to self-reactivity in mice, was comparable between the naive subsets, TCR interaction strength was also inferred from TRB CDR3 physicochemical properties. Naive CXCR3-negative and CXCR3-positive cells from the same donor showed similar TRBV-TRBJ usage, whereas memory cells showed distinct patterns. Both naive subsets had comparably high repertoire diversity, while memory CD8+ T cells had much lower repertoire diversity.

Via the germline V gene, CDR1 is MRHNA and CDR2 SNTAGT. From its cysteine to its phenylalanine, the CDR3 spans 15 amino acids. No DNA sequence was recorded. TCRdb shows the sequencer as NextSeq 550. The Human TCR Profiling Kit (MiLaboratory) was used to make UMI-labeled 5' RACE TRB cDNA libraries. cDNA synthesis used the entire amount of extracted RNA, and PCR amplification then used the entire amount of cDNA produced. Libraries were prepared in parallel with an identical number of PCR cycles. Per the original workflow: With a requirement of at least two reads per UMI, MIGEC and MiXCR extracted about 50,000 +/- 10,000 unique UMI-labeled TRB cDNA molecules per library. An average of around 40,000 +/- 10,000 functional in-frame TRB CDR3 nucleotide clonotypes without stop codons was found per library. After each sample was downsampled to 5000 UMI-labeled TRB molecules, VDJtools was used to calculate diversity metrics such as normalized Shannon-Wiener and Chao1. VDJtools was used to calculate clonotype-size-weighted physicochemical properties of the central five CDR3 residues, namely interaction energy, strength, volume and Kidera factor 4. TCRdb reprocessed the reads, reporting each CDR3 protein sequence once and no DNA. For this entry, the V and J calls and clone size follow TCRdb and not the study's own pipeline. The sample's records list over 150,000 distinct CDR3 sequences. The top ten hold 0.45% to 0.6% of the sample.

The source of this sequence is a human donor in good health. Some clones in this sample may be carry-over from other donors' samples. Source material: naive CXCR3+ CD8+ T cells from blood. The sample's cell subset or site, from its label and the paper: CD45RO-CCR7+CD27+CD95- naive CD8+ T cells expressing CXCR3 (TNR3+). The chain is encoded by TRBV6-4 joined to TRBJ2-1; the TRBD1 assignment by TCRdb is unverifiable without DNA. This receptor carries the CDR3 CASSQGSGLYNEQFF.